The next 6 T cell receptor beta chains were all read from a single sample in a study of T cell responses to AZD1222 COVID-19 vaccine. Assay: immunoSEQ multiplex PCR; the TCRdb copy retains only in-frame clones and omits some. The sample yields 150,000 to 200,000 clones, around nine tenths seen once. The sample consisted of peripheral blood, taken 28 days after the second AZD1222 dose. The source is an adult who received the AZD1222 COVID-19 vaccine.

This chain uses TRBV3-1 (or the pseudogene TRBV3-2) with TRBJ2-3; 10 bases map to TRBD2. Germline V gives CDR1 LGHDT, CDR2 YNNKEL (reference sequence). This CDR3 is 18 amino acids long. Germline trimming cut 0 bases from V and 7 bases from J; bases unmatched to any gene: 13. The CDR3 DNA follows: TGTGCCAGCAGCCAAGAGCCTGGGAGTCTAGCGGGGGTAAATACGCAGTATTTT. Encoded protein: CASSQEPGSLAGVNTQYF.

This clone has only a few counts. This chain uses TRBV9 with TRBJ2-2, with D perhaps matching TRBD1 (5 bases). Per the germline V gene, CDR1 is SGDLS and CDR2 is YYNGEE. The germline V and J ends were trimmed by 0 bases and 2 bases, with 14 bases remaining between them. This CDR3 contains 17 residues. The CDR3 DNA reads TGTGCCAGCAGCGTAGCGGTAGGGGCCCGCAACACCGGGGAGCTGTTTTTT. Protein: CASSVAVGARNTGELFF.

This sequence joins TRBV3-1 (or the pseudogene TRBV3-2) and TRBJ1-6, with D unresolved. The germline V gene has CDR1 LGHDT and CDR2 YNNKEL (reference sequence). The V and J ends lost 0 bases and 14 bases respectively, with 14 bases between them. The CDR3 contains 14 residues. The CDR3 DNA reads TGTGCCAGCAGCCAAGATGAAGGTAGAATGGCCCTCCACTTT. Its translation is CASSQDEGRMALHF.

For the CDR3, the DNA is TGTGCCTGGAGTGTAATCGTTAACGAGCAGTACTTC. Translation gives CAWSVIVNEQYF. V is TRBV30 and J is TRBJ2-7; D is unresolved. The germline CDR1 and CDR2 sequences are GTSNPN and SVGIG (reference sequence). The V end lost 0 bases, the J end lost 5 bases, and 8 bases lay between the germline ends. This CDR3 contains 12 residues.

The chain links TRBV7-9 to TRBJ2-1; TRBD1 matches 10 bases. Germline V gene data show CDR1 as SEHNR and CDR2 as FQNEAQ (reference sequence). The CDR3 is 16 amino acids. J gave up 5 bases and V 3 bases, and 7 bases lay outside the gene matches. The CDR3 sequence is CASSFGQGVVDNEQFF. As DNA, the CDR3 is TGTGCCAGCAGCTTCGGACAGGGGGTCGTCGACAATGAGCAGTTCTTC.

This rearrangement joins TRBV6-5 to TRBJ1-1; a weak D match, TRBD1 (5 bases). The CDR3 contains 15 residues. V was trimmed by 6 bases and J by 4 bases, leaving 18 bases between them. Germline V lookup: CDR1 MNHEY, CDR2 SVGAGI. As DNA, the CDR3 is TGTGCCAGCAGCCGTGGGCGCAGGGACGGCACTGAAGCTTTCTTT. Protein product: CASSRGRRDGTEAFF.